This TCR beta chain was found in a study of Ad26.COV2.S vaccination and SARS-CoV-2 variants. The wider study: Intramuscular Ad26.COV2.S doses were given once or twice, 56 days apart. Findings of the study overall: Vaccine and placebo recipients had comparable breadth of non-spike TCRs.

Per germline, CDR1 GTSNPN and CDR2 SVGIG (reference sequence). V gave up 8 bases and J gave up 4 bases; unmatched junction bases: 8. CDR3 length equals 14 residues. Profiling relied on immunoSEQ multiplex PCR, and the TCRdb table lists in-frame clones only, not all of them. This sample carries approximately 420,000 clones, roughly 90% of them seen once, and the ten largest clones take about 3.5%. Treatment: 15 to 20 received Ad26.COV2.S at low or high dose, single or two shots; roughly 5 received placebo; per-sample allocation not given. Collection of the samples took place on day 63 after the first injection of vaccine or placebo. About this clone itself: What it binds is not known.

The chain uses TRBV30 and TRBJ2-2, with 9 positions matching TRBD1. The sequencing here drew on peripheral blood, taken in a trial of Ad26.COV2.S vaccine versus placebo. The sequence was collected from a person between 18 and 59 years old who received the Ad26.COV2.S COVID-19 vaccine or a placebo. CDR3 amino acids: CAKTGTGTTGELFF. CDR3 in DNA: TGTGCCAAGACCGGGACAGGGACCACCGGGGAGCTGTTTTTT.